The 3 T cell receptor beta chains below all came from one sample that was sequenced in a study of response to subunit inactivated influenza vaccine. TCRdb re-called the RT-PCR reads through MiXCR, storing one row per CDR3 protein. The sample includes around 480,000 distinct CDR3 sequences, about 15% of them seen just once. The sample consisted of CD4+ T cells sorted from PBMCs, taken 23 months after vaccination. Receptor source: a man aged 45 to 75 who received an inactivated influenza vaccine.

This clonotype was recorded many times. The chain combines TRBV7-9 with TRBJ1-1; possible D gene TRBD1, 6 bases. Looked up from germline, CDR1 is SEHNR and CDR2 is FQNEAQ (reference sequence). The CDR3 covers 14 residues. V gave up 1 base and J gave up 0 bases, with 6 bases separating them. The CDR3 DNA reads TGTGCCAGCAGCTTAGGACAGGTGAACACTGAAGCTTTCTTT. It encodes CASSLGQVNTEAFF.

This chain connects TRBV23-1 to TRBJ2-1, with TRBD1 matching 8 bases. TRBV23-1 is assigned to the ORF class and has an uncertain function. V shed 4 bases, J shed 3 bases, and the junction held 8 bases outside the gene matches. The CDR3 consists of 16 residues. CDR3 sequence: CASSRSGQEFYNEQFF. The DNA for the CDR3 is TGCGCCAGCAGTCGGTCGGGACAGGAGTTCTACAATGAGCAGTTCTTC.

This clonotype was counted a few times. The chain employs TRBV30 and TRBJ2-1; 8 bases align to TRBD2. The germline V gene encodes CDR1 GTSNPN and CDR2 SVGIG (reference sequence). After removal of 0 bases from V and 1 base from J, the junction contained 8 bases not matched to a gene. The CDR3 has 17 amino acids. DNA for the CDR3: TGTGCCTGGAGTGTATCGGGAGGGCCCAGGTCCTACAATGAGCAGTTCTTC. Translated: CAWSVSGGPRSYNEQFF.